This entry is about one TCR beta chain. This entry comes from a study of cytomegalovirus exposure and HLA in healthy donors. The overall study: Early on, a data release was issued that held roughly 80 million unique TCRs from HLA-typed donors.

The PCR ran on 60 Vbeta and 13 Jbeta primers. In the authors' workflow: Counted up in a later analysis, unique TCR beta chains came to 65 million to 80 million, with some 11 million shared. Profiling relied on immunoSEQ multiplex PCR, and the TCRdb table lists in-frame clones only, not all of them. The DNA gave D and trimming, while V, J and clone size come from that table. The sample gives 75,000 to 95,000 clones, roughly three fifths of which show up once; about 6.7% is in the top ten. Sequenced input: PBMCs. This TCR derives from a woman in her twenties or thirties in good health and CMV-seronegative.

CDR3 DNA: TGCGCCAGCACGGTTACTAGCGGGGGGGCCGGGAACACCGGGGAGCTGTTTTTT. It specifies CASTVTSGGAGNTGELFF. The chain recombines TRBV10-2 with TRBJ2-2; 13 bases are a match to TRBD2. There are 18 residues in the CDR3. Trimming took 7 bases from V and 1 from J; bases not matched to a gene: 9. Germline lookup yields CDR1 WSHSY and CDR2 SAAADI.